The present entry profiles one TCR beta chain with its context. This record comes from a study of blood T cell repertoires in COVID-19. Study in general: Material from acute and convalescent COVID-19 was sourced from the United States, Italy and Spain. PBMCs, B-cell-depleted T cells, or T cells provided the cDNA or gDNA that made up the material.

Measured with immunoSEQ multiplex PCR; TCRdb has only the in-frame clones, and not every one. The sample shows about 140,000 clones, about four fifths of them seen only once. This CDR3 spans 13 amino acids. V gave up 7 bases and J gave up 9 bases, with 16 bases separating them. Germline CDR1 is SGHAT and CDR2 is FQNNGV. The cohort comprised adults aged about 18 to 89 years residing in around 25 US areas. In assigning cohorts, the study relied on participant-reported clinical history. The clonotype comes from a woman aged 50 to 60 with acute COVID-19. V and J are TRBV11-2 and TRBJ2-1; tentative D call: TRBD2 (5 bases). Sequencing was done on a sample of PBMCs or T cells enriched from blood (not recorded which). The CDR3 region has the DNA TGTGCCAGCACCCCTTCGCTTGAGGGTGAGCAGTTCTTC. Translating gives CASTPSLEGEQFF.